This T cell receptor (beta chain) was captured in a study of T-cell memory formation after mild COVID-19. Study results and limitations: The study found balanced CD4/CD8 in clones contracting day 15 to 85 and a CD4+ lean in later expanders. Cross-reactive memory appears to have joined, as suggested by some responding clones showing up in pre-infection memory.

To note about this clonotype: Its antigen remains unknown.

Per germline, CDR1 KGHSH and CDR2 LQKENI. There are 18 residues in the CDR3. V lost 4 bases, J lost 3 bases, and 11 bases stayed unmatched. TCRdb processed the 5' RACE reads anew with MiXCR; each CDR3 protein has one entry. This sample yields fewer than 95,000 distinct CDR3 sequences, of which 10% to 15% are seen a single time; about 29% belongs to the top ten. The sequenced sample consisted of PBMCs or a T cell subset sorted from them (not recorded which). The TCR comes from an adult woman who had mild COVID-19 (a few samples of this study predate the infection). Cell type and time point are not known. V gene TRBV18 combines with J gene TRBJ2-1; 11 bases align to TRBD2. Here the CDR3 DNA reads TGTGCCAGCTCACTTATGGAATCGACTAGCGGGATCTACAATGAGCAGTTCTTC. The encoded protein is CASSLMESTSGIYNEQFF. The complete variable domain, with remaining parts taken from reference TRBV18 and TRBJ2-1, reads NAGVMQNPRHLVRRRGQEARLRCSPMKGHSHVYWYRQLPEEGLKFMVYLQKENIIDESGMPKERFSAEFPKEGPSILRIQQVVRGDSAAYFCASSLMESTSGIYNEQFFGPGTRLTVL.